These T cell receptor beta chains were read from a single sample in a study of identical twins. MiXCR, run by TCRdb on the 5' RACE reads, gives a single entry per CDR3 protein. The sample includes some 330,000 distinct CDR3 sequences, roughly 9% of them seen just once. Sequences were obtained from naive T cells sorted from blood. These receptors were taken from a woman aged 45-65 years in good health. Each CDR3 is given with its conserved first and last residue. The D gene is left open where the match is weak. Not all rows give a size; the values are once, few, many and, for expanded clones, a class.

clone size: few; V gene: TRBV6-5; D gene: TRBD1; J gene: TRBJ2-7; CDR3 DNA: TGTGCCAGCAGAAAAGCCAGGGGGCTGTACGAGCAGTACTTC; CDR3 protein: CASRKARGLYEQYF
clone size: .; V gene: TRBV7-8; D gene: .; J gene: TRBJ2-1; CDR3 DNA: TGTGCCAGCAGCATGGTTGGTGAGCAGTTCTTC; CDR3 protein: CASSMVGEQFF
clone size: many; V gene: TRBV6-4; D gene: TRBD2; J gene: TRBJ2-2; CDR3 DNA: TGTGCCAGCAGTGACTCGCCGCTCCGCGGGAGCTACACCGGGGAGCTGTTTTTT; CDR3 protein: CASSDSPLRGSYTGELFF
clone size: few; V gene: TRBV5-1; D gene: TRBD2; J gene: TRBJ2-1; CDR3 DNA: TGCGCCAGCTTCCACGGACTAGCGGGAGGCCCTTACTACAATGAGCAGTTCTTC; CDR3 protein: CASFHGLAGGPYYNEQFF
clone size: .; V gene: TRBV6-1; D gene: .; J gene: TRBJ1-1; CDR3 DNA: TGTGCCAGCCGGGTCACTGAAGCTTTCTTT; CDR3 protein: CASRVTEAFF
clone size: many; V gene: TRBV3-1; D gene: TRBD2; J gene: TRBJ2-7; CDR3 DNA: TGTGCCAGCAGCCGCCAAACTAGCGGGCGTTCCTACGAGCAGTACTTC; CDR3 protein: CASSRQTSGRSYEQYF
clone size: many; V gene: TRBV6-5; D gene: .; J gene: TRBJ2-1; CDR3 DNA: TGTGCCAGCAAGAGTTTGTGGGATGAGCAGTTCTTC; CDR3 protein: CASKSLWDEQFF
clone size: few; V gene: TRBV5-1; D gene: TRBD2; J gene: TRBJ2-1; CDR3 DNA: TGCGCCAGCAGCTCTGGACTAGCGGGAGGGAACAACAATGAGCAGTTCTTC; CDR3 protein: CASSSGLAGGNNNEQFF
clone size: many; V gene: TRBV11-1; D gene: .; J gene: TRBJ2-1; CDR3 DNA: TGTGCCAGCAGATTAACAGGATGGGGAGCCGGCGAGCAGTTCTTC; CDR3 protein: CASRLTGWGAGEQFF
clone size: .; V gene: TRBV20-1; D gene: .; J gene: TRBJ2-7; CDR3 DNA: TGCAGTGCTAGAGACAGGGAACTCATGTACGAGCAGTACTTC; CDR3 protein: CSARDRELMYEQYF
clone size: .; V gene: TRBV5-1; D gene: TRBD2; J gene: TRBJ2-1; CDR3 DNA: TGCGCCAGCAGCATGGATCGCGGACTAGCGGGAGCGAATGAGCAGTTCTTC; CDR3 protein: CASSMDRGLAGANEQFF
clone size: few; V gene: TRBV14; D gene: TRBD2; J gene: TRBJ2-1; CDR3 DNA: TGTGCCAGCAGCCCCAGCAAGTTTTCGCGGGAGGGTAGGACCTACAATGAGCAGTTCTTC; CDR3 protein: CASSPSKFSREGRTYNEQFF
clone size: few; V gene: TRBV2; D gene: TRBD1; J gene: TRBJ1-4; CDR3 DNA: TGTGCCAGCAGCCCCAGGGGGCTTTACGATGAAAAACTGTTTTTT; CDR3 protein: CASSPRGLYDEKLFF
clone size: many; V gene: TRBV12-3/TRBV12-4; D gene: .; J gene: TRBJ2-5; CDR3 DNA: TGTGCGACTGAACCGTGGGGAGAGACCCAGTACTTC; CDR3 protein: CATEPWGETQYF
clone size: .; V gene: TRBV5-1; D gene: TRBD1; J gene: TRBJ2-1; CDR3 DNA: TGCGCCAGCAGCTTTCGGGACAGCGAAACAGGGCAGTTCTTC; CDR3 protein: CASSFRDSETGQFF
clone size: .; V gene: TRBV11-3; D gene: TRBD1; J gene: TRBJ2-3; CDR3 DNA: TGTGCCAGCAGCCCCCGGACAGGGCAAAGCACAGATACGCAGTATTTT; CDR3 protein: CASSPRTGQSTDTQYF
clone size: few; V gene: TRBV5-1; D gene: .; J gene: TRBJ2-1; CDR3 DNA: TGCGCCAGCAGCCTACTGGCGGGTACTGACAATGAGCAGTTCTTC; CDR3 protein: CASSLLAGTDNEQFF
clone size: once; V gene: TRBV5-1; D gene: .; J gene: TRBJ2-1; CDR3 DNA: TGCGCCAGCAGCCACAACCTGGGTGTCTCCTACAATGAGCAGTTCTTC; CDR3 protein: CASSHNLGVSYNEQFF
clone size: .; V gene: TRBV12-3/TRBV12-4; D gene: .; J gene: TRBJ2-4; CDR3 DNA: TGTGCCAGCAGTTTACGGCTATCAAACATTCAGTACTTC; CDR3 protein: CASSLRLSNIQYF
clone size: many; V gene: TRBV20-1; D gene: .; J gene: TRBJ2-6; CDR3 DNA: TGCAGTGCTCGGGCGGGGATCTCTGGGGCCAACGTCCTGACTTTC; CDR3 protein: CSARAGISGANVLTF
clone size: many; V gene: TRBV20-1; D gene: TRBD2; J gene: TRBJ2-5; CDR3 DNA: TGCAGTGCTAGTCTAGCGGAGGTCCCCCGGGGAGAGACCCAGTACTTC; CDR3 protein: CSASLAEVPRGETQYF
clone size: many; V gene: TRBV11-2; D gene: .; J gene: TRBJ2-2; CDR3 DNA: TGTGCCAGCAGCTTACGGGGGGCGCTGAACGGGGAGCTGTTTTTT; CDR3 protein: CASSLRGALNGELFF
clone size: .; V gene: TRBV28; D gene: .; J gene: TRBJ2-3; CDR3 DNA: TGTGCCATCAGCTCCGGGACGGTTGTTGATACGCAGTATTTT; CDR3 protein: CAISSGTVVDTQYF
clone size: many; V gene: TRBV15; D gene: TRBD1; J gene: TRBJ1-1; CDR3 DNA: TGTGCCACCAGCAGAGAAGAAGGGGGACAGCGTTGGAAAGCTTTCTTT; CDR3 protein: CATSREEGGQRWKAFF
clone size: .; V gene: TRBV7-9; D gene: .; J gene: TRBJ1-3; CDR3 DNA: TGTGCCAGAAGCCAACAGGGATTTGGAAACACCATATATTTT; CDR3 protein: CARSQQGFGNTIYF
clone size: few; V gene: TRBV20-1; D gene: .; J gene: TRBJ2-1; CDR3 DNA: TGCAGTGCATCTCGGGGAGATTCCTACAATGAGCAGTTCTTC; CDR3 protein: CSASRGDSYNEQFF
clone size: many; V gene: TRBV29-1; D gene: .; J gene: TRBJ2-7; CDR3 DNA: TGCAGCGTTGTACAGGGTAGCCGCGAGCAGTACTTC; CDR3 protein: CSVVQGSREQYF
clone size: few; V gene: TRBV6-1; D gene: .; J gene: TRBJ1-5; CDR3 DNA: TGTGCCAGCAGTGAAGCTTACCAGCCCCAGCATTTT; CDR3 protein: CASSEAYQPQHF
clone size: .; V gene: TRBV5-1; D gene: .; J gene: TRBJ2-6; CDR3 DNA: TGCGCCAGCAGCTTGGCCATCTCTGGGGCCAACGTCCTGACTTTC; CDR3 protein: CASSLAISGANVLTF
clone size: once; V gene: TRBV29-1; D gene: TRBD1; J gene: TRBJ1-2; CDR3 DNA: TGCAGCGTTGGGGGACAGGGGGATGGCTACACCTTC; CDR3 protein: CSVGGQGDGYTF
clone size: few; V gene: TRBV15; D gene: .; J gene: TRBJ2-5; CDR3 DNA: TGTGCCACCAGACCCCTGGGACGGCAAGAGACCCAGTACTTC; CDR3 protein: CATRPLGRQETQYF
clone size: few; V gene: TRBV3-1; D gene: .; J gene: TRBJ2-5; CDR3 DNA: TGTGCCAGCAGCCAAGAAGGGGGGAGGGAGACCCAGTACTTC; CDR3 protein: CASSQEGGRETQYF
clone size: many; V gene: TRBV29-1; D gene: .; J gene: TRBJ1-1; CDR3 DNA: TGCAGCGTTGAGACAGGCAAAGCTTTCTTT; CDR3 protein: CSVETGKAFF
clone size: few; V gene: TRBV5-1; D gene: .; J gene: TRBJ1-1; CDR3 DNA: TGCGCCAGCAGCTTAGAGGAGGGCACTGAAGCTTTCTTT; CDR3 protein: CASSLEEGTEAFF
clone size: many; V gene: TRBV5-6; D gene: .; J gene: TRBJ2-2; CDR3 DNA: TGTGCCAGCATTCACTGGGGCCGGCCTGACAGGGAGCTGTTTTTT; CDR3 protein: CASIHWGRPDRELFF
clone size: many; V gene: TRBV5-5; D gene: TRBD2; J gene: TRBJ2-1; CDR3 DNA: TGTGCCAGCAGTTCGCAATCGGGTTGGCTAGCGGGAGGCTCCTACAATGAGCAGTTCTTC; CDR3 protein: CASSSQSGWLAGGSYNEQFF
clone size: many; V gene: TRBV6-1; D gene: .; J gene: TRBJ2-1; CDR3 DNA: TGTGCCAGCAGTGAAGGAGACTGGAGGGCCGTCCACAATGAGCAGTTCTTC; CDR3 protein: CASSEGDWRAVHNEQFF
clone size: .; V gene: TRBV12-3/TRBV12-4; D gene: .; J gene: TRBJ2-7; CDR3 DNA: TGTGCCAGCAGTGCGGGCCTATCCGGCTACGAGCAGTACTTC; CDR3 protein: CASSAGLSGYEQYF
clone size: .; V gene: TRBV30; D gene: TRBD2; J gene: TRBJ2-7; CDR3 DNA: TGTGCCTGGGGGGGGGGTAACTACGAGCAGTACTTC; CDR3 protein: CAWGGGNYEQYF
clone size: .; V gene: TRBV5-1; D gene: .; J gene: TRBJ1-1; CDR3 DNA: TGCGCCAGCAGCTGGACCTCACAGGGGAACACTGAAGCTTTCTTT; CDR3 protein: CASSWTSQGNTEAFF
clone size: many; V gene: TRBV20-1; D gene: .; J gene: TRBJ2-7; CDR3 DNA: TGCAGTGCTAGAGCGTGGGACCCCAGCTACGAGCAGTACTTC; CDR3 protein: CSARAWDPSYEQYF
clone size: many; V gene: TRBV15; D gene: .; J gene: TRBJ1-2; CDR3 DNA: TGTGCCACCAGCAGAGATGGGCCGGGTCGGGGCTACACCTTC; CDR3 protein: CATSRDGPGRGYTF
clone size: few; V gene: TRBV12-3/TRBV12-4; D gene: TRBD1; J gene: TRBJ1-2; CDR3 DNA: TGTGCCAGCAGTCTCAGACAGGGATCGCTGTATGGCTACACCTTC; CDR3 protein: CASSLRQGSLYGYTF
clone size: many; V gene: TRBV24-1; D gene: .; J gene: TRBJ2-7; CDR3 DNA: TGTGCCACCAGTGATTTTGAAGAGCAGTACTTC; CDR3 protein: CATSDFEEQYF